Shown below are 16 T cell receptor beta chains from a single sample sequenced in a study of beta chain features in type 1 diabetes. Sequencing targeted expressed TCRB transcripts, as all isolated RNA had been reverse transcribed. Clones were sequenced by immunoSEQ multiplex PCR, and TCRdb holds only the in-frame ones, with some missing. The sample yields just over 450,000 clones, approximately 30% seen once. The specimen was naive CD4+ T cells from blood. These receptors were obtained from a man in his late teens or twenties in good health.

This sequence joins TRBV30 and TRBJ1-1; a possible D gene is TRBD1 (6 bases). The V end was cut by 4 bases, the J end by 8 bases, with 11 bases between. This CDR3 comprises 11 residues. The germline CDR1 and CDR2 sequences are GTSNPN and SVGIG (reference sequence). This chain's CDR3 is CAWNRDNEAFF. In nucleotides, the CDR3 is TGTGCCTGGAACAGGGACAACGAAGCTTTCTTT.

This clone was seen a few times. CDR3 nucleotides: TGCGCCAGCAGCTCCTCGGTCGGGAACATTCAGTACTTC. It encodes CASSSSVGNIQYF. The chain has TRBV5-1 and TRBJ2-4; no clear D gene. This CDR3 region has 13 residues. Trimming removed 3 bases at V and 7 bases at J, with 11 bases between. CDR1 SGHRS and CDR2 YFSETQ come from the germline V gene.

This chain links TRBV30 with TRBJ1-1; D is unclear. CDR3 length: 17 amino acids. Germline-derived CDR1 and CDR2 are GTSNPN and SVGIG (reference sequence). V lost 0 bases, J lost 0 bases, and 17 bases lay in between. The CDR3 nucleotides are TGTGCCTGGAGTGTTGAGTTATCCACCAACTTGAACACTGAAGCTTTCTTT. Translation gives CAWSVELSTNLNTEAFF.

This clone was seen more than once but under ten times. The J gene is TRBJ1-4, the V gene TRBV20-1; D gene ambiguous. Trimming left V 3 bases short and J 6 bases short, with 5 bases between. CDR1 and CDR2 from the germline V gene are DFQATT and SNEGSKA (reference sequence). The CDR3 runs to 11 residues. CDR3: CSAREYEKLFF. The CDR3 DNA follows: TGCAGTGCTAGGGAGTATGAAAAACTGTTTTTT.

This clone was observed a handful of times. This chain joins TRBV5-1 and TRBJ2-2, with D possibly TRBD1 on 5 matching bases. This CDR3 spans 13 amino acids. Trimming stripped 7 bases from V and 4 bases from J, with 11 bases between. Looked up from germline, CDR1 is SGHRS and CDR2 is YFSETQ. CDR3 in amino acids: CASDDSTTGELFF. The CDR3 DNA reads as TGCGCCAGCGATGACAGTACCACCGGGGAGCTGTTTTTT. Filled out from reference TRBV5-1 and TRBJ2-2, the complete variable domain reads KAGVTQTPRYLIKTRGQQVTLSCSPISGHRSVSWYQQTPGQGLQFLFEYFSETQRNKGNFPGRFSGRQFSNSRSEMNVSTLELGDSALYLCASDDSTTGELFFGEGSRLTVL.

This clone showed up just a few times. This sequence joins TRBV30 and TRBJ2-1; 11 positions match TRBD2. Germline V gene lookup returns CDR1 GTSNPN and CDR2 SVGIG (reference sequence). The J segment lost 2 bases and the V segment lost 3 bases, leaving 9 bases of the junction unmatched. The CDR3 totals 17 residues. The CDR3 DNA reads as TGTGCCTGGAGGGCCGGGACTAGCGGACCTGCCTACAATGAGCAGTTCTTC. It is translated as CAWRAGTSGPAYNEQFF.

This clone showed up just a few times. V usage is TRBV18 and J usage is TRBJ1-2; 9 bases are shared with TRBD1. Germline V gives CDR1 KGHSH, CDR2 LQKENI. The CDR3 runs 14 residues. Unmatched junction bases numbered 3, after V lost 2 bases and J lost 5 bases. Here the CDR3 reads CASSPLDRGYGYTF. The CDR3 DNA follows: TGTGCCAGCTCACCATTGGACAGGGGTTATGGCTACACCTTC.

In nucleotides, the CDR3 is TGTGCCTGGAATCCAAGCGGGAGGGCCTCAGATACGCAGTATTTT. This encodes CAWNPSGRASDTQYF. This sequence joins TRBV30 and TRBJ2-3, with 10 bases that match TRBD2. The germline V gene encodes CDR1 GTSNPN and CDR2 SVGIG (reference sequence). Trimming cost V 4 bases and J 4 bases; bases outside gene matches: 8. The CDR3 spans 15 residues.

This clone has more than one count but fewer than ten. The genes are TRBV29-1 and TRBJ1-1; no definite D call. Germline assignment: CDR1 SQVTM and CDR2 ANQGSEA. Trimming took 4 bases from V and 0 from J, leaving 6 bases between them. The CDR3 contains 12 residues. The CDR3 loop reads CSVADLNTEAFF. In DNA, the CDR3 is TGCAGCGTTGCCGATCTGAACACTGAAGCTTTCTTT.

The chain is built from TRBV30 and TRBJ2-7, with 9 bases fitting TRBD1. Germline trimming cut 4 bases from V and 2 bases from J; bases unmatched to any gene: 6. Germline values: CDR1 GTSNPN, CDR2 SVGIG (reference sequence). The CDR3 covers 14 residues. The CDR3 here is CAWTAGQGAYEQYF. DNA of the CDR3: TGTGCCTGGACAGCGGGACAGGGAGCCTACGAGCAGTACTTC.

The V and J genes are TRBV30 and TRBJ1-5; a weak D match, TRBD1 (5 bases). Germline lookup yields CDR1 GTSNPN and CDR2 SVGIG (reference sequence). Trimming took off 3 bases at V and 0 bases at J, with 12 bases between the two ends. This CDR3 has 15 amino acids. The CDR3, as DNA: TGTGCCTGGAGCGCAGGGTCCTATAGCAATCAGCCCCAGCATTTT. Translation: CAWSAGSYSNQPQHF.

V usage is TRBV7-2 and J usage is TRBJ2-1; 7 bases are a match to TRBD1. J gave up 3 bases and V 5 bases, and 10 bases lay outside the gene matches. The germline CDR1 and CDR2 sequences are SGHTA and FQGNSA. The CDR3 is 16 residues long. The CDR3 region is CASSPRQGPDYNEQFF. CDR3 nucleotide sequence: TGTGCCAGCAGCCCACGACAGGGCCCGGACTACAATGAGCAGTTCTTC.

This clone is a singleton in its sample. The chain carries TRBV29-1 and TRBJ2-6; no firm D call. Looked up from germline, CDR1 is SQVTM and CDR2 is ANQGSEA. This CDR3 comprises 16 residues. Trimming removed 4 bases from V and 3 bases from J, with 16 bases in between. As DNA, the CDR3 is TGCAGCGTTGCCGGACGGTTCCCGGGTGGGGCCAACGTCCTGACTTTC. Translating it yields CSVAGRFPGGANVLTF.

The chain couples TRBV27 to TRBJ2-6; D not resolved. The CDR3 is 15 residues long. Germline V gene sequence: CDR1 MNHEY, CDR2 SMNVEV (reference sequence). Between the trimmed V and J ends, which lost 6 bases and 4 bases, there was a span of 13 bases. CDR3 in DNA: TGTGCCAGCAGCCTCATGGTAGCCGGGGCCAACGTCCTGACTTTC. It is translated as CASSLMVAGANVLTF. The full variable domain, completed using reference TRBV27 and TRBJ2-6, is EAQVTQNPRYLITVTGKKLTVTCSQNMNHEYMSWYRQDPGLGLRQIYYSMNVEVTDKGDVPEGYKVSRKEKRNFPLILESPSPNQTSLYFCASSLMVAGANVLTFGAGSRLTVL.

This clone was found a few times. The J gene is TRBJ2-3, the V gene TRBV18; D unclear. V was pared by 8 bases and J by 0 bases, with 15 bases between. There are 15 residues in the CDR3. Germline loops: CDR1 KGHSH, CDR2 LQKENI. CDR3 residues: CASLLRAESTDTQYF. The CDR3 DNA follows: TGTGCCAGCCTACTCCGGGCCGAAAGCACAGATACGCAGTATTTT.

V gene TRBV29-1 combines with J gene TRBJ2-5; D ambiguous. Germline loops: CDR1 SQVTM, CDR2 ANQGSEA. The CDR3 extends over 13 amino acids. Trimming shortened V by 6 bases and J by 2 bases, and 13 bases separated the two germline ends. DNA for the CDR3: TGCAGCGTCGAATTCGGGCGGCAAGAGACCCAGTACTTC. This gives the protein CSVEFGRQETQYF.